Below, 25 T cell receptor beta chains from the same sample are listed, as sequenced in a study of T cell responses to AZD1222 COVID-19 vaccine. Profiled with immunoSEQ multiplex PCR; TCRdb holds only in-frame clones, not every one. This sample has 200,000 or so clones, with about 87% found just once. This specimen consisted of peripheral blood, obtained on day 0 of AZD1222 vaccination. The receptors derive from an adult in good health.

The gene calls are TRBV6-5 and TRBJ1-1; TRBD1 aligns across 8 bases. This CDR3 has 15 amino acids. The V gene's germline CDR1 is MNHEY and CDR2 SVGAGI. The V gene end was trimmed by 5 bases and the J gene end by 1 base; junction bases not matched to a gene: 6. CDR3 DNA: TGTGCCAGCAGTCGGGACAGGAGATCGAACACTGAAGCTTTCTTT. It translates to CASSRDRRSNTEAFF.

The V call is TRBV19, the J call TRBJ2-7; tentatively, D is TRBD1 (5 bases). The CDR3 has 17 residues. Deletions cut 2 bases from V and 3 bases from J, with 20 bases between. Germline lookup yields CDR1 LNHDA and CDR2 SQIVND (reference sequence). Written as DNA, the CDR3 is TGTGCCAGTAGTATAAAGGGGCTGACGTCGACGATCTACGAGCAGTACTTC. This gives the protein CASSIKGLTSTIYEQYF.

This clone was detected once. The chain is built from TRBV4-1 and TRBJ2-1; D possibly corresponds to TRBD1 (5 bases). The CDR3 is 13 amino acids. Trimming cost V 2 bases and J 13 bases, with 15 bases left between them. Looked up from germline, CDR1 is MGHRA and CDR2 is YSYEKL. As DNA, the CDR3 is TGCGCCAGCAGCCAATCCAGGGAATCAAGTCAGTTCTTC. This sequence encodes CASSQSRESSQFF.

V usage is TRBV19 and J usage is TRBJ1-2; D may be TRBD1 (6 bases). V was clipped by 6 bases and J by 4 bases, with 12 bases between them. The CDR3 loop spans 13 amino acids. Germline CDR1 LNHDA, CDR2 SQIVND (reference sequence). The CDR3 region has the DNA TGTGCCAGTAGCCCAGGGGACCGCTATGGCTACACCTTC. Translated, it gives CASSPGDRYGYTF.

This clone was seen a single time. This CDR3 is CASSVGGGGRASVDTQYF. CDR3 DNA: TGTGCCAGCAGCGTAGGAGGGGGCGGGAGGGCTTCTGTGGATACGCAGTATTTT. The chain recombines TRBV9 with TRBJ2-3; 9 bases map to TRBD2. The CDR3 contains 18 residues. The J segment lost 6 bases and the V segment lost 0 bases, leaving 14 bases of the junction unmatched. Germline V gene data show CDR1 as SGDLS and CDR2 as YYNGEE.

V is TRBV7-9 and J is TRBJ1-3; D not resolved. Trimming pared 2 bases from V and 0 bases from J, leaving 11 bases between. Germline V lookup: CDR1 SEHNR, CDR2 FQNEAQ (reference sequence). The CDR3 length is 16 residues. CDR3 in amino acids: CASSLFTSYSGNTIYF. In nucleotides, the CDR3 is TGTGCCAGCAGCTTATTCACGAGTTACTCTGGAAACACCATATATTTT.

The chain has TRBV5-4 and TRBJ2-7, with a tentative D call TRBD2 (6 bases). Per germline, CDR1 SGHNT and CDR2 YYREEE (reference sequence). Trimming removed 4 bases from V and 4 bases from J, with 12 bases in between. This CDR3 has 13 amino acids. For the CDR3, the DNA is TGTGCCAGCAGCCGGGATGCGGGGTACGAGCAGTACTTC. Translation: CASSRDAGYEQYF.

The chain couples TRBV11-2 to TRBJ1-2; possible D gene TRBD1, 6 bases. Germline V gene lookup returns CDR1 SGHAT and CDR2 FQNNGV. Trimming stripped 4 bases from V and 2 bases from J, with 11 bases between. CDR3 length: 14 amino acids. CDR3 residues: CASSWMDSNYGYTF. CDR3 bases: TGTGCCAGCAGCTGGATGGACAGCAACTATGGCTACACCTTC.

As to this clone: One end of the junction varies from germline; a read error may be responsible. The chain uses TRBV6-2 or TRBV6-3 and TRBJ1-5, with D unclear. The germline CDR1 and CDR2 sequences are MNHEY and SVGEGT. This CDR3 region has 14 residues. The CDR3 region is CASSNSGGNQPQHF. The CDR3 region has the DNA TGTGCCAGCAGTAACTCGGGCGGCAATCAGCCCCAGCATTTT.

The rearrangement joins TRBV28 to TRBJ2-7; D might be TRBD1 or TRBD2, each matching 5 bases. Trimming pared 2 bases from V and 2 bases from J, leaving 10 bases between. CDR1 and CDR2 from the germline V gene are MDHEN and SYDVKM. This CDR3 is 14 amino acids long. This CDR3 is CASSLSEGTYEQYF. CDR3 sequence (DNA): TGTGCCAGCAGTTTAAGTGAGGGGACCTACGAGCAGTACTTC.

J is TRBJ2-7 and V is TRBV6-5; D tentatively reads TRBD1 or TRBD2 (6 bases each). The germline V gene encodes CDR1 MNHEY and CDR2 SVGAGI. The CDR3 spans 15 residues. The V end lost 7 bases, the J end lost 0 bases, and 16 bases lay between the germline ends. CDR3 sequence: CASKGEDSHSYEQYF. The CDR3 DNA sequence: TGTGCCAGCAAAGGGGAGGACAGTCACTCCTACGAGCAGTACTTC.

The chain joins TRBV5-1 to TRBJ1-2, with 10 bases identical to TRBD1. Trimming at V came to 3 bases and at J to 4 bases, leaving 3 bases not matched to a gene. The CDR3 runs 14 residues. Germline CDR1 and CDR2: SGHRS and YFSETQ. The CDR3 sequence: CASSSGTGVYGYTF. CDR3 nucleotide sequence: TGCGCCAGCAGCTCCGGGACAGGGGTCTATGGCTACACCTTC.

The rearrangement links TRBV2 to TRBJ2-7; 7 positions agree with TRBD1. Losses at the gene ends were 4 bases for V and 2 bases for J; bases not matched to a gene: 5. The CDR3 is 14 residues long. Germline CDR1 is SNHLY and CDR2 is FYNNEI. The DNA for the CDR3 is TGTGCCAGCAGTGTACAGGGGTCCACCTACGAGCAGTACTTC. Encoded protein: CASSVQGSTYEQYF. Full variable domain (remainder filled in from reference TRBV2 and TRBJ2-7): EPEVTQTPSHQVTQMGQEVILRCVPISNHLYFYWYRQILGQKVEFLVSFYNNEISEKSEIFDDQFSVERPDGSNFTLKIRSTKLEDSAMYFCASSVQGSTYEQYFGPGTRLTVT.

This chain links TRBV12-3 or TRBV12-4 with TRBJ1-5; no clear D. V lost 1 base to trimming and J lost 1 base, with 2 bases between them. The CDR3 contains 13 residues. This CDR3 reads CASSLVSNQPQHF. CDR3 nucleotide sequence: TGTGCCAGCAGTTTAGTAAGCAATCAGCCCCAGCATTTT.

V and J are TRBV2 and TRBJ1-6; TRBD1 might be the D (5 bases). CDR1 SNHLY and CDR2 FYNNEI come from the germline V gene. Trimming pared 5 bases from V and 5 bases from J, leaving 13 bases between. CDR3 length: 15 amino acids. CDR3 bases: TGTGCCAGCAGTCCAATCACAGGTGATAATTCACCCCTCCACTTT. Protein: CASSPITGDNSPLHF.

The chain joins TRBV7-2 to TRBJ2-5; 10 bases match TRBD2. Trimming removed 5 bases from V and 5 bases from J; junction bases left unmatched: 5. The CDR3 is made up of 14 amino acids. Germline CDR1 and CDR2: SGHTA and FQGNSA. The CDR3 reads CASSASGGGETQYF. CDR3 nucleotides: TGTGCCAGCAGCGCAAGCGGGGGGGGCGAGACCCAGTACTTC.

The V gene is TRBV5-1, the J gene TRBJ1-3; D gene ambiguous. Germline lookup yields CDR1 SGHRS and CDR2 YFSETQ. V gave up 0 bases and J gave up 3 bases, with 13 bases separating them. The length of the CDR3 is 16 residues. The chain's CDR3 is CASSLAGPGFGNTIYF. CDR3 bases: TGCGCCAGCAGCTTGGCAGGCCCTGGATTTGGAAACACCATATATTTT.

The rearrangement uses TRBV28 and TRBJ1-2; D may be TRBD1 (5 bases). Looked up from germline, CDR1 is MDHEN and CDR2 is SYDVKM. The V end was cut by 4 bases, the J end by 8 bases, with 14 bases between. The CDR3 has 13 amino acids. The CDR3 is CASSSVGEGGYTF. DNA of the CDR3: TGTGCCAGCAGTTCTGTAGGGGAAGGCGGCTACACCTTC.

CDR3 sequence reads: CAIMTSGSYTGELFF. For the CDR3, the DNA is TGTGCCATTATGACTAGCGGGAGTTATACCGGGGAGCTGTTTTTT. The rearrangement joins TRBV10-3 to TRBJ2-2; 12 bases agree with TRBD2. Looked up from germline, CDR1 is ENHRY and CDR2 is SYGVKD. This CDR3 spans 15 amino acids. V was pared by 9 bases and J by 5 bases, with 7 bases of the junction left unmatched.

As for this clone: Other DNA sequences in the sample encode the same CDR3. The J gene is TRBJ1-5, the V gene TRBV3-1 (or the pseudogene TRBV3-2); D unresolved. In germline, CDR1 is LGHDT, CDR2 YNNKEL (reference sequence). V was clipped by 1 base and J by 2 bases, with 6 bases between them. This CDR3 has 14 amino acids. CDR3: CASSQGGGNQPQHF. The CDR3 DNA follows: TGTGCCAGCAGCCAAGGCGGGGGCAATCAGCCCCAGCATTTT.

The rearrangement uses TRBV24-1 and TRBJ2-5; TRBD2 matches 9 bases. Per germline, CDR1 KGHDR and CDR2 SFDVKD. There are 16 residues in the CDR3. With V trimmed by 5 bases and J by 5 bases, 11 bases remained unmatched. CDR3 sequence reads: CATSGAGGRAGETQYF. Here the CDR3 DNA reads TGTGCCACCAGTGGCGCTGGCGGGAGGGCCGGGGAGACCCAGTACTTC.

This chain links TRBV7-9 with TRBJ2-2; 8 bases align to TRBD2. CDR1 is SEHNR and CDR2 is FQNEAQ in the germline V gene (reference sequence). V was clipped by 1 base and J by 3 bases; unmatched bases: 7. CDR3 length equals 17 residues. CDR3: CASSLVETSAYTGELFF. The CDR3, as DNA: TGTGCCAGCAGCTTAGTTGAGACTAGCGCTTACACCGGGGAGCTGTTTTTT.

On this clone: One junction end does not reproduce the germline sequence, and a read error may be involved. The rearrangement links TRBV19 to TRBJ2-7; D is unresolved. This CDR3 contains 14 residues. The germline gives CDR1 LNHDA, CDR2 SQIVND (reference sequence). The CDR3 loop reads CASSTRYKSSEQYF. The CDR3 DNA is TGTGCCAGTAGTACCCGTTATAAATCCTCCGAGCAGTACTTC.

The chain employs TRBV5-4 and TRBJ2-5, with D unclear. The length of the CDR3 is 13 residues. The V gene's germline CDR1 is SGHNT and CDR2 YYREEE (reference sequence). The germline V and J ends were trimmed by 0 bases and 5 bases, with 8 bases remaining between them. The CDR3 loop is CASSLDEVETQYF. The CDR3 nucleotides read TGTGCCAGCAGCTTGGATGAAGTCGAGACCCAGTACTTC. The full variable domain, completed using reference TRBV5-4 and TRBJ2-5, is ETGVTQSPTHLIKTRGQQVTLRCSSQSGHNTVSWYQQALGQGPQFIFQYYREEENGRGNFPPRFSGLQFPNYSSELNVNALELDDSALYLCASSLDEVETQYFGPGTRLLVL.

V and J are TRBV2 and TRBJ2-3, with TRBD2 identical over 8 bases. Losses at the gene ends were 6 bases for V and 2 bases for J; bases not matched to a gene: 10. This CDR3 contains 16 residues. Germline V gene sequence: CDR1 SNHLY, CDR2 FYNNEI. This CDR3 is CASSHRDSGITDTQYF. The CDR3 DNA follows: TGTGCCAGCAGCCACCGGGATAGCGGGATCACAGATACGCAGTATTTT.